Listed here are 17 T cell receptor beta chains from one sample, sequenced in a study of shared clonotypes between healthy human individuals. Assay: immunoSEQ multiplex PCR; the TCRdb copy retains only in-frame clones and omits some. The sample yields nearly 750,000 clones, roughly two thirds seen once. The sequenced sample was memory CD4+ T cells sorted from blood. This sample's subset: CD45RA-negative fraction. All receptors come from a woman in her 30s in good health.

The J gene is TRBJ1-2, the V gene TRBV7-9; maybe TRBD1 (5 bases). Germline CDR1 SEHNR, CDR2 FQNEAQ (reference sequence). Deletions cut 3 bases from V and 10 bases from J, with 9 bases between. CDR3 length equals 11 residues. CDR3 sequence: CASSLRGVYTF. CDR3 sequence (DNA): TGTGCCAGCAGCTTGAGGGGTGTCTACACCTTC. Together with reference TRBV7-9 and TRBJ1-2, the CDR3 gives the full variable domain: DTGVSQNPRHKITKRGQNVTFRCDPISEHNRLYWYRQTLGQGPEFLTYFQNEAQLEKSRLLSDRFSAERPKGSFSTLEIQRTEQGDSAMYLCASSLRGVYTFGSGTRLTVV.

The rearrangement joins TRBV27 to TRBJ2-1; D is tentatively TRBD1 or TRBD2 (5 bases each). The CDR3 sequence is 15 residues long. Deletions cut 6 bases from V and 2 bases from J, with 14 bases between. The V gene's germline CDR1 is MNHEY and CDR2 SMNVEV (reference sequence). CDR3: CASSRDGAPYNEQFF. The CDR3 bases are TGTGCCAGCAGCAGAGACGGGGCACCCTACAATGAGCAGTTCTTC.

V and J are TRBV25-1 and TRBJ2-3; the match to TRBD1 covers 11 bases. Germline V CDR1 and CDR2: MGHDK, SYGVNS. This CDR3 spans 14 amino acids. Trimming took 8 bases from V and 4 from J; bases not matched to a gene: 5. Here the CDR3 reads CASGGQGVADTQYF. DNA of the CDR3: TGTGCCAGCGGGGGACAGGGGGTCGCAGATACGCAGTATTTT.

This chain joins TRBV7-8 and TRBJ2-3, with TRBD2 as a possible D gene (7 bases). Trimming shortened V by 4 bases and J by 4 bases, and 18 bases separated the two germline ends. Per germline, CDR1 SGHVS and CDR2 FQNEAQ. This CDR3 has 16 residues. The CDR3 reads CASSSLLGGGADTQYF. The CDR3 coding sequence is TGTGCCAGCAGCTCCCTCCTAGGGGGAGGGGCAGATACGCAGTATTTT.

The chain combines TRBV30 with TRBJ1-2; no clear D gene. This CDR3 has 13 amino acids. The V and J ends lost 2 bases and 8 bases respectively, with 15 bases between them. From germline, CDR1 is GTSNPN and CDR2 SVGIG (reference sequence). CDR3 DNA sequence: TGTGCCTGGAGTACCACCGATACGGGGGGCTACACCTTC. The encoded protein is CAWSTTDTGGYTF.

This clone was seen just once. The CDR3, as DNA: TGTGCCAGCAGCTCCTGGCCGAAGGGGAGTGGTGAAAAACTGTTTTTT. It codes for CASSSWPKGSGEKLFF. The chain links TRBV7-6 to TRBJ1-4, with a possible D match to TRBD1 (5 bases). V lost 4 bases, J lost 7 bases, and 19 bases lay in between. Looked up from germline, CDR1 is SGHVS and CDR2 is FNYEAQ. There are 16 residues in the CDR3.

The V call is TRBV28, the J call TRBJ1-1, with 9 bases that match TRBD1. CDR1 is MDHEN, CDR2 SYDVKM, per germline. The CDR3 spans 16 residues. V lost 4 bases to trimming and J lost 1 base; unmatched junction nucleotides: 7. This CDR3 is CASSSKYRGQNTEAFF. The DNA of the CDR3 is TGTGCCAGCAGTTCCAAATACAGGGGGCAGAACACTGAAGCTTTCTTT.

This clone was observed a handful of times. The chain joins TRBV11-2 to TRBJ2-7; 8 nucleotides align to TRBD2. The CDR3 loop spans 17 amino acids. CDR1 and CDR2 from the germline V gene are SGHAT and FQNNGV. The J segment lost 7 bases and the V segment lost 1 base, leaving 15 bases of the junction unmatched. In DNA form, the CDR3 reads TGTGCCAGCAGCTTAGCGGGAGGAGGACTAGCACCTTTTGAGCAGTACTTC. This translates into CASSLAGGGLAPFEQYF.

This clone has more than one count but fewer than ten. One end of the junction does not line up with germline, which may come from a read error. The V and J genes are TRBV7-9 and TRBJ2-3; D uncertain. The CDR3 has 13 residues. CDR1 is SEHNR, CDR2 FQNEAQ, per germline (reference sequence). CDR3 sequence reads: CAGSSWDTDTQYF. In DNA form, the CDR3 reads TGTGCCGGCAGCAGTTGGGACACAGATACGCAGTATTTT.

This chain joins TRBV18 and TRBJ1-2; 7 bases map to TRBD1. Trimming cost V 3 bases and J 6 bases; bases outside gene matches: 7. The CDR3 runs to 14 residues. Germline V CDR1 and CDR2: KGHSH, LQKENI. This CDR3 reads CASSPIRGVDGYTF. DNA for the CDR3: TGTGCCAGCTCACCTATCAGGGGGGTCGATGGCTACACCTTC.

This clone was recorded at least ten times. This same CDR3 is encoded by further DNA sequences in the sample. The rearrangement uses TRBV27 and TRBJ2-7, with 7 positions matching TRBD2. The CDR3 extends over 15 amino acids. Germline V gene data show CDR1 as MNHEY and CDR2 as SMNVEV (reference sequence). With 6 bases clipped from V and 2 bases from J, the junction kept 10 bases outside the gene matches. The CDR3 reads CASSPRASGPYEQYF. The CDR3 coding sequence is TGTGCCAGCAGCCCCCGGGCTAGCGGACCCTACGAGCAGTACTTC.

The V gene is TRBV7-9, the J gene TRBJ2-3; no firm D call. The CDR3 totals 14 residues. Germline V CDR1 and CDR2: SEHNR, FQNEAQ (reference sequence). The germline V and J ends were trimmed by 1 base and 2 bases, with 7 bases remaining between them. The CDR3 reads CASSLEGITDTQYF. CDR3 DNA: TGTGCCAGCAGCTTAGAAGGAATCACAGATACGCAGTATTTT.

The chain has TRBV1 and TRBJ1-5. TRBV1 is classified as a pseudogene. The CDR3 is 16 amino acids. CDR3 bases: TGCACCAGCAGCCGACCGGGACTACCCAGCAATCAGCCCCAGCATTTT. Amino acid sequence: CTSSRPGLPSNQPQHF.

The gene calls are TRBV9 and TRBJ2-3; D is ambiguous. CDR1 and CDR2 from the germline V gene are SGDLS and YYNGEE. The CDR3 covers 15 residues. V lost 1 base and J lost 1, with 10 bases in between. The CDR3 bases are TGTGCCAGCAGCGTAACCGTAGCCGGCACAGATACGCAGTATTTT. Its translation is CASSVTVAGTDTQYF.

The V gene is TRBV7-9, the J gene TRBJ1-1; the D is unclear. This CDR3 is 13 amino acids long. The germline CDR1 and CDR2 sequences are SEHNR and FQNEAQ (reference sequence). The germline V and J ends were trimmed by 0 bases and 6 bases, with 8 bases remaining between them. The CDR3 sequence: CASSLARLAEAFF. In nucleotides, the CDR3 is TGTGCCAGCAGCTTAGCCCGACTGGCTGAAGCTTTCTTT.

The V gene is TRBV18, the J gene TRBJ1-4; D gene uncertain. The germline V gene has CDR1 KGHSH and CDR2 LQKENI. The V end was cut by 1 base, the J end by 0 bases, with 6 bases between. The CDR3 runs 15 residues. The CDR3 nucleotides read TGTGCCAGCTCACCACAGACTGCAACTAATGAAAAACTGTTTTTT. Protein product: CASSPQTATNEKLFF.

The chain uses TRBV29-1 and TRBJ2-7; D is unclear. V lost 6 bases and J 6 bases, leaving 12 bases between the germline ends. The germline V gene encodes CDR1 SQVTM and CDR2 ANQGSEA. CDR3 length equals 11 residues. The DNA for the CDR3 is TGCAGCGTGCCCGTTTTCGGCGAGCAGTACTTC. Translation: CSVPVFGEQYF.